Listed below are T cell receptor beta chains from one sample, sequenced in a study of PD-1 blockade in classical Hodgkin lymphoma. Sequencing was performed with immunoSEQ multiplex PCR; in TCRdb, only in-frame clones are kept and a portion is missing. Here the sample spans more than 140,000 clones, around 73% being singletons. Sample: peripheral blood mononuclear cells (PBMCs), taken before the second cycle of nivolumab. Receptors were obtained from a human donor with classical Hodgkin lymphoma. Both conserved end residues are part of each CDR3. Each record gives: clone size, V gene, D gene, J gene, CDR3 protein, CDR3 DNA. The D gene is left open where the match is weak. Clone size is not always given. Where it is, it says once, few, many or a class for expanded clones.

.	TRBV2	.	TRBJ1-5	CASSGPTSGNQPQHF	TGTGCCAGCAGTGGGCCAACCTCAGGGAATCAGCCCCAGCATTTT
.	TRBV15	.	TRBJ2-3	CATSRVADTQYF	TGTGCCACCAGCAGAGTAGCAGATACGCAGTATTTT
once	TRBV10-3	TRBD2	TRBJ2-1	CAISGLAGEYNEQFF	TGTGCCATCAGTGGACTAGCGGGAGAATACAATGAGCAGTTCTTC
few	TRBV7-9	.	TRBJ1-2	CASSLTAGIGYGYTF	TGTGCCAGCAGCTTAACGGCGGGAATAGGGTATGGCTACACCTTC
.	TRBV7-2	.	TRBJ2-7	CASSLTGYEQYF	TGTGCCAGCAGCTTAACGGGATACGAGCAGTACTTC
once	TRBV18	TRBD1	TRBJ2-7	CASSPFDSGQGDEQYF	TGTGCCAGCTCACCATTTGATTCGGGACAGGGAGACGAGCAGTACTTC
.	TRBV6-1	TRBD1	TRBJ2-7	CASSDRQGLSYEQYF	TGTGCCAGCAGTGACCGACAGGGGCTATCCTACGAGCAGTACTTC
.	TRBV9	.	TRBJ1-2	CASSGTGFIPYGYTF	TGTGCCAGCAGCGGCACCGGGTTTATACCCTATGGCTACACCTTC
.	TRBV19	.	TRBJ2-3	CASSKTMATDTQYF	TGTGCCAGTAGTAAGACAATGGCCACAGATACGCAGTATTTT
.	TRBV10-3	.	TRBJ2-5	CAISETAKETQYF	TGTGCCATCAGTGAAACAGCCAAAGAGACCCAGTACTTC
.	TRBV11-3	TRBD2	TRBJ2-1	CASSLEFRASGDNEQFF	TGTGCCAGCAGCTTAGAATTTCGGGCTAGCGGAGACAATGAGCAGTTCTTC
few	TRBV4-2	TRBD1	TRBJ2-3	CASSDRRGQGEDTQYF	TGTGCCAGCAGCGACCGGCGGGGACAGGGGGAGGATACGCAGTATTTT
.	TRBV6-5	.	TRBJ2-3	CASSYVGGSTDTQYF	TGTGCCAGCAGTTACGTAGGGGGAAGCACAGATACGCAGTATTTT
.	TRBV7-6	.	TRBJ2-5	CASSLGTTRETQYF	TGTGCCAGCAGCTTAGGAACCACCAGGGAGACCCAGTACTTC
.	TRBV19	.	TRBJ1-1	CASTRYPDTYTEAFF	TGTGCCAGTACCAGATACCCGGACACCTACACTGAAGCTTTCTTT
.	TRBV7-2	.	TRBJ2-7	CASSSYSATYEQYF	TGTGCCAGCAGCTCCTACTCAGCTACCTACGAGCAGTACTTC
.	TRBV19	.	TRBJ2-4	CASSPRPVAKNIQYF	TGTGCCAGTAGTCCCCGACCAGTAGCCAAAAACATTCAGTACTTC
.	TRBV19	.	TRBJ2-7	CASSNSYEQYF	TGTGCCAGTAGCAACTCCTACGAGCAGTACTTC
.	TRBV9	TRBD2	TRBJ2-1	CASSPKRGGSYNEQFF	TGTGCCAGCAGCCCAAAGCGGGGTGGGTCCTACAATGAGCAGTTCTTC
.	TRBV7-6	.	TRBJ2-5	CASSSRETQYF	TGTGCCAGCAGCTCCCGCGAGACCCAGTACTTC
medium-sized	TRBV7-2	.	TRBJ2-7	CASSARNEQYF	TGTGCCAGCAGCGCCCGCAACGAGCAGTACTTC
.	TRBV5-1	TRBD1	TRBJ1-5	CASSSSEPGQKGGQSNQPQHF	TGCGCCAGCAGCTCCTCTGAGCCTGGACAGAAAGGGGGCCAGAGCAATCAGCCCCAGCATTTT
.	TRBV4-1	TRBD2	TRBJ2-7	CASSQALAGVSYEQYF	TGCGCCAGCAGCCAAGCCCTAGCGGGGGTCTCCTACGAGCAGTACTTC
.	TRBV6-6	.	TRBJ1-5	CASSYSERSNQPQHF	TGTGCCAGCAGTTACTCGGAGAGGAGCAATCAGCCCCAGCATTTT
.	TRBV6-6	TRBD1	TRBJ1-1	CASSHGQGGEAFF	TGTGCCAGCAGTCACGGACAGGGCGGTGAAGCTTTCTTT
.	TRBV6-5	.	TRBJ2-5	CASSYYWSRRETQYF	TGTGCCAGCAGTTACTACTGGTCTAGACGAGAGACCCAGTACTTC
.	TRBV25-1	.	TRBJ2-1	CASSGGYEYNEQFF	TGTGCCAGCAGTGGGGGGTATGAATACAATGAGCAGTTCTTC
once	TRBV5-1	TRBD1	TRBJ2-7	CASSLLARGPYEQYF	TGCGCCAGCAGCTTGTTGGCCAGGGGGCCCTACGAGCAGTACTTC
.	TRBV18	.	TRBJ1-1	CASSPEQGMNTEAFF	TGTGCCAGCTCACCAGAACAGGGCATGAACACTGAAGCTTTCTTT
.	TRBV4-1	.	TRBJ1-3	CASSQDRGVAGNTIYF	TGCGCCAGCAGCCAAGATAGGGGGGTGGCTGGAAACACCATATATTTT
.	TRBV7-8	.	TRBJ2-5	CASSRNGAGETQYF	TGTGCCAGCAGTCGGAACGGGGCAGGGGAGACCCAGTACTTC
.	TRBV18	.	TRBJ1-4	CASSQGDQNEKLFF	TGTGCCAGCTCACAAGGGGACCAGAATGAAAAACTGTTTTTT
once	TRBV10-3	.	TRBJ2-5	CAISESTSQETQYF	TGTGCCATCAGTGAGTCAACTAGCCAAGAGACCCAGTACTTC
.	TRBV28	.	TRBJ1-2	CASSFPQTGYGYTF	TGTGCCAGCAGTTTCCCGCAGACAGGCTATGGCTACACCTTC
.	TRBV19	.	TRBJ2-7	CASSMGTVIPYEQYF	TGTGCCAGTAGTATGGGTACAGTGATACCCTACGAGCAGTACTTC
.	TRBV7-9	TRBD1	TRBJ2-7	CASSPRRQGSYEQYF	TGTGCCAGCAGTCCTCGCAGACAGGGTTCCTACGAGCAGTACTTC
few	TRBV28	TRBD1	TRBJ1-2	CASSLVRDSDWDGYTF	TGTGCCAGCAGTTTGGTTCGGGACAGTGATTGGGATGGCTACACCTTC
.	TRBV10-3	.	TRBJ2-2	CAIRVSTGELFF	TGTGCCATCAGGGTTAGCACCGGGGAGCTGTTTTTT
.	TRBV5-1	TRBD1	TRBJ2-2	CASRQGLNTGELFF	TGCGCCAGTAGACAGGGCCTGAACACCGGGGAGCTGTTTTTT
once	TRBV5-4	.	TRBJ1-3	CASSSAGRTDTIYF	TGTGCCAGCAGCTCGGCAGGGAGGACGGACACCATATATTTT
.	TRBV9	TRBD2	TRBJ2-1	CASSVLAGGFDEQFF	TGTGCCAGCAGCGTACTAGCGGGGGGGTTTGATGAGCAGTTCTTC
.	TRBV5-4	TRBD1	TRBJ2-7	CASSLGQGPPYEQYF	TGTGCCAGCAGCTTGGGACAGGGGCCTCCCTACGAGCAGTACTTC
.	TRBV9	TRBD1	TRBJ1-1	CASSVEGDRGLMNTEAFF	TGTGCCAGCAGCGTAGAGGGGGACAGGGGGTTAATGAACACTGAAGCTTTCTTT
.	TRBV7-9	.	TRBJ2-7	CASSLSTRVYEQYF	TGTGCCAGCAGCTTATCCACTAGGGTCTACGAGCAGTACTTC
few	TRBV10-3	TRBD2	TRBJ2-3	CAVQSSGGRTDTQYF	TGTGCCGTCCAGTCTAGCGGGGGACGCACAGATACGCAGTATTTT
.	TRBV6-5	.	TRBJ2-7	CASSQNLGRQYF	TGTGCCAGCAGCCAGAATTTGGGACGGCAGTACTTC
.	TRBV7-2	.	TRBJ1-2	CASSLVGGNNYGYTF	TGTGCCAGCAGCTTAGTGGGAGGGAATAACTATGGCTACACCTTC
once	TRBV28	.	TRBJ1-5	CASSQDTYSNQPQHF	TGTGCCAGCAGTCAAGATACCTATAGCAATCAGCCCCAGCATTTT
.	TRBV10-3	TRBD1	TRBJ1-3	CATQGASGNTIYF	TGTGCCACCCAGGGGGCCTCTGGAAACACCATATATTTT
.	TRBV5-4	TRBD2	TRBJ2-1	CASSLVLAGAYNEQFF	TGTGCCAGCAGCTTGGTGCTAGCGGGAGCATACAATGAGCAGTTCTTC
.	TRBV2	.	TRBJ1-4	CASSYIEKLFF	TGTGCCAGCAGTTACATAGAAAAACTGTTTTTT
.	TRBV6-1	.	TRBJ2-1	CASSELWGSSYNEQFF	TGTGCCAGCAGTGAGTTATGGGGGAGCTCCTACAATGAGCAGTTCTTC
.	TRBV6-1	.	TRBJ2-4	CASSVRQAMDKNIQYF	TGTGCCAGCAGTGTTAGACAGGCGATGGACAAAAACATTCAGTACTTC